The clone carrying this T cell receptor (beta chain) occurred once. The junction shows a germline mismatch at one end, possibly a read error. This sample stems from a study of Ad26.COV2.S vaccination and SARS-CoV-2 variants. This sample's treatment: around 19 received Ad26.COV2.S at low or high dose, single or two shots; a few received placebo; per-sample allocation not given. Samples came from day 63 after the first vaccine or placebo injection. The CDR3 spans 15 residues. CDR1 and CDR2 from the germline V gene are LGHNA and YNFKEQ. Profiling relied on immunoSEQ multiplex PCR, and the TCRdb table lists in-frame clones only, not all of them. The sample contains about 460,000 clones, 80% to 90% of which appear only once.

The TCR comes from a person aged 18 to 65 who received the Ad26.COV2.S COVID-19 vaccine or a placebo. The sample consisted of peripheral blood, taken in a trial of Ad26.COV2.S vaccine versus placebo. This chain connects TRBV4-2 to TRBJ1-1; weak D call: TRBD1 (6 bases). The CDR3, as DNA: TGTGCCAGCAGCCACCCTCCGGGACAAGGGGCCCAAGCTCTCTTT. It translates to CASSHPPGQGAQALF.